This TCR beta chain was observed in a study of blood T cell repertoires in COVID-19. The wider study: The United States, Italy and Spain supplied acute and convalescent COVID-19 samples. PBMCs, B-cell-depleted T cells, or T cells were the source of the cDNA or gDNA that made up the material.

Per the original methods: How many nucleated cells were present was estimated from reference gene primer amplification. Profiling relied on immunoSEQ multiplex PCR, and the TCRdb table lists in-frame clones only, not all of them. V, J and clone size were drawn from that table, and D and trimming were deduced from the DNA. The sample records 200,000 to 300,000 clones, approximately 85% being singletons. This sequence was found in a human donor in a cohort sampled during active COVID-19. Sequenced sample: peripheral blood.

In DNA, the CDR3 is TGTGCCACCAGTGATCCCACCCGGGACAGGGCAGAGACCCAGTACTTC. Its translation: CATSDPTRDRAETQYF. V gene TRBV24-1 combines with J gene TRBJ2-5; 9 nucleotides line up with TRBD1. V gave up 3 bases and J gave up 4 bases; unmatched junction bases: 8. Germline V lookup: CDR1 KGHDR, CDR2 SFDVKD. The CDR3 sequence is 16 residues long.